One and the same sample provided the 9 T cell receptor beta chains below, sequenced in a study of T cell changes during pregnancy in multiple sclerosis. Sequenced by immunoSEQ multiplex PCR; TCRdb stores in-frame clones only, minus some. The sample consists of 60,000 to 85,000 clones, around 90% of them appearing once. The sample here was peripheral blood, taken in the second trimester of pregnancy. All receptors derive from a female donor in good health, enrolled as a control in a pregnancy study.

This chain connects TRBV19 to TRBJ2-1; perhaps TRBD1 as D (6 bases). The CDR3 runs to 17 residues. Germline CDR1 reads LNHDA; CDR2 reads SQIVND (reference sequence). Trimming shortened V by 8 bases and J by 0 bases, and 20 bases separated the two germline ends. This CDR3 is CASGLTGRDHSYNEQFF. DNA for the CDR3: TGTGCCAGTGGCCTGACAGGTCGGGACCACTCCTACAATGAGCAGTTCTTC. Using reference TRBV19 and TRBJ2-1 for the parts outside the CDR3, the full variable domain is DGGITQSPKYLFRKEGQNVTLSCEQNLNHDAMYWYRQDPGQGLRLIYYSQIVNDFQKGDIAEGYSVSREKKESFPLTVTSAQKNPTAFYLCASGLTGRDHSYNEQFFGPGTRLTVL.

J is TRBJ2-1 and V is TRBV5-1; 7 positions agree with TRBD2. The CDR3 length is 14 residues. CDR1 and CDR2 from the germline V gene are SGHRS and YFSETQ. J gave up 7 bases and V 2 bases, and 6 bases lay outside the gene matches. The CDR3 nucleotides read TGCGCCAGCAGCTTTCCGGGAGCGGGGAATGAGCAGTTCTTC. As protein: CASSFPGAGNEQFF.

The chain combines TRBV7-9 with TRBJ2-3; TRBD2 agrees at 10 bases. The CDR3 length is 17 residues. The J segment lost 4 bases and the V segment lost 5 bases, leaving 12 bases of the junction unmatched. The germline gives CDR1 SEHNR, CDR2 FQNEAQ (reference sequence). The CDR3 region is CASSPRTSGERADTQYF. The CDR3 DNA reads as TGTGCCAGCAGCCCCCGGACTAGCGGTGAGAGGGCAGATACGCAGTATTTT.

The CDR3 DNA follows: TGTGCCAGCAGCTTATTAGGGAGGGGCTCTGGAAACACCATATATTTT. This sequence encodes CASSLLGRGSGNTIYF. The V call is TRBV11-2, the J call TRBJ1-3, with a tentative D call TRBD1 (5 bases). The CDR3 contains 16 residues. From germline, CDR1 is SGHAT and CDR2 FQNNGV. Trimming left V 2 bases short and J 0 bases short, with 11 bases between.

The chain joins TRBV7-6 to TRBJ2-7, with TRBD1 matching over 8 bases. Germline-derived CDR1 and CDR2 are SGHVS and FNYEAQ. This CDR3 has 13 residues. J gave up 5 bases and V 5 bases, and 5 bases lay outside the gene matches. The CDR3 DNA follows: TGTGCCAGCAGCCTGACAGGGGTCGACGAGCAGTACTTC. It is translated as CASSLTGVDEQYF.

The chain carries TRBV27 and TRBJ2-1, with a tentative D call TRBD2 (6 bases). CDR3 length: 14 residues. Germline V gene data show CDR1 as MNHEY and CDR2 as SMNVEV (reference sequence). Deletions cut 2 bases from V and 6 bases from J, with 11 bases between. For the CDR3, the DNA is TGTGCCAGCAGTTTAAGGGACGGGGGCAATGAGCAGTTCTTC. This codes for CASSLRDGGNEQFF.

In its sample, this clone was seen once. The rearrangement joins TRBV29-1 to TRBJ2-7, with unresolved D. The CDR3 totals 12 residues. Germline loops: CDR1 SQVTM, CDR2 ANQGSEA. The ends were cut back, 2 bases at V and 3 bases at J, with 8 bases in the middle. The CDR3 DNA reads as TGCAGCGTTGAACTATACGACTACGAGCAGTACTTC. As protein: CSVELYDYEQYF.

J is TRBJ2-7 and V is TRBV28, with D possibly TRBD1 on 6 matching bases. Germline values: CDR1 MDHEN, CDR2 SYDVKM. V was pared by 5 bases and J by 4 bases, with 18 bases between. The CDR3 has 15 residues. The CDR3 sequence: CASSPAWTDEYEQYF. Written as DNA, the CDR3 is TGTGCCAGCAGTCCCGCCTGGACAGACGAATACGAGCAGTACTTC.

The genes are TRBV7-8 and TRBJ1-5; TRBD1 aligns across 7 bases. This CDR3 has 16 amino acids. Germline trimming cut 4 bases from V and 1 base from J; bases unmatched to any gene: 7. CDR1 is SGHVS, CDR2 FQNEAQ, per germline. The CDR3 protein is CASSSWDRQSNQPQHF. For the CDR3, the DNA is TGTGCCAGCAGCTCCTGGGACAGACAAAGCAATCAGCCCCAGCATTTT.